One sample yielded the 12 T cell receptor beta chains listed below, sequenced in a study of metastatic and nonmetastatic thyroid tumors. There were no patients who had received any treatment before thyroid surgery. TCRdb re-clonotyped the PCR reads via MiXCR. Of some 23,000 clones listed, approximately 22% are singletons. The source material was adjacent normal tissue. The receptors originated from a female donor with papillary thyroid cancer or a benign thyroid nodule (not recorded which). Some clones in this sample may be carry-over from other donors' samples.

This clone was seen ten or more times. This rearrangement joins TRBV4-3 to TRBJ2-7; a possible D gene is TRBD1 (6 bases). CDR1 and CDR2 from the germline V gene are LGHNA and YSLEER. V shed 1 base and J shed 0 bases, with 10 bases lying between them. The CDR3 is 15 amino acids. CDR3 sequence: CASSQADRSSYEQYF. CDR3 bases: TGCGCCAGCAGCCAAGCAGACAGGAGCTCCTACGAGCAGTACTTC.

Details on this clone: One end of the junction fails to match germline, which may point to a read error. The chain uses TRBV6-2 or TRBV6-3 and TRBJ2-3, with TRBD1 as a possible D gene (5 bases). The DNA end lines up better with TRBJ1-5; the J call may be wrong. This CDR3 spans 14 amino acids. Germline assignment: CDR1 MNHEY and CDR2 SVGEGT. CDR3 amino acids: CASIGTAGTDTQHF. DNA of the CDR3: TGCGCCAGCATCGGGACGGCGGGCACAGATACGCAGCATTTT.

This clone appeared once. V and J are TRBV20-1 and TRBJ2-7; 10 positions match TRBD2. The CDR3 length is 19 residues. CDR1 and CDR2 from the germline V gene are DFQATT and SNEGSKA (reference sequence). V dropped 1 base and J dropped 5; count of bases not matched to a gene: 20. The CDR3 DNA follows: TGCAGTGCTAGAGGGGGTTTCGGGACTAGCGTGAGGTCCAACCACGAGCAGTACTTC. Encoded protein: CSARGGFGTSVRSNHEQYF.

Comment on this clone: This may be a read error, as it is one base from a much larger clone. The rearrangement links TRBV7-9 to TRBJ1-2; D gene ambiguous. The CDR3 has 13 amino acids. Germline CDR1 SEHNR, CDR2 FQNEAQ (reference sequence). V lost 4 bases, J lost 3 bases, and 9 bases lay in between. Here the CDR3 reads CASSSTVDYGYTF. The CDR3 coding sequence is TGTGCCAGCAGCTCAACAGTTGACTATGGCTACACCTTC.

The gene calls are TRBV19 and TRBJ2-3; 9 positions agree with TRBD2. The junction had 8 bases not matched to a gene; V was cut back by 4 bases and J by 0 bases. CDR1 is LNHDA and CDR2 is SQIVND in the germline V gene (reference sequence). CDR3 length: 17 amino acids. The CDR3 nucleotides are TGTGCCAGTAGTAAACTAGCGGGCCCCCTTAGCACAGATACGCAGTATTTT. It encodes CASSKLAGPLSTDTQYF.

This rearrangement joins TRBV9 to TRBJ2-7, with 8 positions matching TRBD2. Trimming took 1 base from V and 2 from J; bases not matched to a gene: 2. The germline gives CDR1 SGDLS, CDR2 YYNGEE. The CDR3 spans 14 residues. CDR3 DNA: TGTGCCAGCAGCGTAACTAGCGGAACCTACGAGCAGTACTTC. This gives the protein CASSVTSGTYEQYF. The full variable domain, rest sourced from reference TRBV9 and TRBJ2-7, is DSGVTQTPKHLITATGQRVTLRCSPRSGDLSVYWYQQSLDQGLQFLIQYYNGEERAKGNILERFSAQQFPDLHSELNLSSLELGDSALYFCASSVTSGTYEQYFGPGTRLTVT.

The genes are TRBV7-3 and TRBJ1-1, with 8 bases aligning to TRBD1. Germline trimming cut 7 bases from V and 5 bases from J; bases unmatched to any gene: 9. The CDR3 has 14 amino acids. In germline, CDR1 is SGHTA, CDR2 FQGTGA. CDR3 sequence: CASTADRGATEAFF. The CDR3 nucleotides read TGTGCCAGCACCGCCGACAGGGGAGCTACTGAAGCTTTCTTT. The whole variable domain, filled in from reference TRBV7-3 and TRBJ1-1, reads GAGVSQTPSNKVTEKGKYVELRCDPISGHTALYWYRQSLGQGPEFLIYFQGTGAADDSGLPNDRFFAVRPEGSVSTLKIQRTERGDSAVYLCASTADRGATEAFFGQGTRLTVV.

V is TRBV24-1 and J is TRBJ1-2, with a weak D call TRBD1 (5 bases). CDR3 length equals 15 residues. V was clipped by 3 bases and J by 10 bases, with 20 bases between them. Per germline, CDR1 KGHDR and CDR2 SFDVKD. CDR3 in amino acids: CATSDPTAINYFYTF. CDR3 nucleotides: TGTGCCACCAGTGATCCGACAGCTATTAACTATTTCTACACCTTC.

This clone was observed a handful of times. One junction end disagrees with the germline gene, perhaps due to a read error. Distinct nucleotide sequences in the sample also encode this CDR3. The genes are TRBV29-1 and TRBJ1-2; D is perhaps TRBD1 (5 bases). CDR1 is SQVTM, CDR2 ANQGSEA, per germline. CDR3 length: 13 amino acids. CDR3 protein: CSVEEAGGYGYTF. For the CDR3, the DNA is TGCAGCGTCGAAGAGGCGGGGGGCTATGGCTACACCTTC.

This clone has at least ten counts. The same CDR3 arises from other DNA sequences in this sample as well. Here the CDR3 DNA reads TGTGCCAGCAGCTTCCAGAGGAGCTCCTACGAGCAGTACTTC. This codes for CASSFQRSSYEQYF. V and J are TRBV7-9 and TRBJ2-7; no clear D gene. CDR1 is SEHNR and CDR2 is FQNEAQ in the germline V gene (reference sequence). The V gene lost 3 bases and the J gene lost 0 bases, with 9 bases spanning the gap. The CDR3 is 14 amino acids.

This clone was seen many times. The CDR3, as DNA: TGCGCCAGCAGCTTAGCGGTGCGGGGGCCACCCCCAACTAATGAAAAACTGTTTTTT. Its translation: CASSLAVRGPPPTNEKLFF. The chain combines TRBV5-1 with TRBJ1-4; TRBD1 might be the D (6 bases). V lost 2 bases and J lost 0, with 20 bases in between. In germline, CDR1 is SGHRS, CDR2 YFSETQ. The CDR3 extends over 19 amino acids.

By share of the sample, this clone is medium-sized. This chain connects TRBV19 to TRBJ2-3; 7 nucleotides align to TRBD2. From germline, CDR1 is LNHDA and CDR2 SQIVND (reference sequence). V shed 4 bases and J 2 bases; nucleotides not matched to a gene: 6. CDR3 size: 15 residues. The DNA for the CDR3 is TGTGCCAGTAGTAAGCGGGACTCCTACACAGATACGCAGTATTTT. The encoded protein is CASSKRDSYTDTQYF.